This T cell receptor (beta chain) was recovered during a study of cytomegalovirus exposure and HLA in healthy donors. Among the donors, all were healthy bone marrow donors. For this clone: Its antigen remains unknown.

13 Jbeta primers and 60 Vbeta primers were used for the PCR. Produced via immunoSEQ multiplex PCR; TCRdb's table is partial and in-frame only. The table shows 110,000 to 150,000 clones, with 75% to 80% occurring only once. Overall study results and limits: The study recorded around 160 TCR beta chains that were cytomegalovirus-associated.

The CDR3 consists of 15 residues. Germline trimming cut 5 bases from V and 3 bases from J; bases unmatched to any gene: 9. Looked up from germline, CDR1 is SGHTA and CDR2 is FQGTGA. The chain recombines TRBV7-3 with TRBJ2-7; 8 positions agree with TRBD1. The TCR was taken from a male donor in good health and CMV-seronegative. The source material was PBMCs. CDR3 DNA sequence: TGTGCCAGCAGCCTAAATGGCAGGGGGCTCTACGAGCAGTACTTC. The encoded protein is CASSLNGRGLYEQYF.